These 21 T cell receptor beta chains were sequenced from one sample in a study of Ad26.COV2.S vaccination and SARS-CoV-2 variants. The protocol was immunoSEQ multiplex PCR, while the TCRdb copy is restricted to in-frame clones and leaves out a portion. The table records about 240,000 clones, roughly 90% of them present only once. Treatment of the sample: over 15 received Ad26.COV2.S at low or high dose, single or two shots; 5 received placebo; per-sample allocation not given. At day 63 after the first vaccine or placebo injection, samples were drawn. The sample here was peripheral blood, taken in a trial of Ad26.COV2.S vaccine versus placebo. The source of these receptors is a person aged 18-65 years who received the Ad26.COV2.S COVID-19 vaccine or a placebo.

The rearrangement links TRBV30 to TRBJ2-5, with 7 nucleotides matching TRBD1. The CDR3 is 19 amino acids. CDR1 and CDR2 from the germline V gene are GTSNPN and SVGIG (reference sequence). The junction had 24 bases not matched to a gene; V was cut back by 3 bases and J by 5 bases. CDR3 in amino acids: CAWREGLLRNRGFGETQYF. The CDR3 DNA reads TGTGCCTGGAGAGAGGGCCTACTTAGGAACAGGGGCTTTGGGGAGACCCAGTACTTC.

The genes are TRBV6-6 and TRBJ2-1; no clear D. Trimming removed 6 bases from V and 10 bases from J, with 10 bases in between. CDR1 and CDR2 (germline): MNHNY, SVGAGI (reference sequence). The CDR3 is made up of 11 amino acids. The CDR3 DNA reads TGTGCCAGCAGAAACTTACCCGAGCAGTTCTTC. As protein: CASRNLPEQFF.

This chain uses TRBV5-6 with TRBJ2-7; 9 bases align to TRBD1. The trim removed 2 bases at V and 7 bases at J, leaving 10 bases unmatched. This CDR3 has 15 amino acids. The germline gives CDR1 SGHDT, CDR2 YYEEEE. DNA for the CDR3: TGTGCCAGCAGCTTACGATGGACAGGGGCTAAGGAGCAGTACTTC. It codes for CASSLRWTGAKEQYF.

DNA of the CDR3: TGTGCCAGCGGGTACAGGAATTCACCCCTCCACTTT. Protein: CASGYRNSPLHF. The gene calls are TRBV2 and TRBJ1-6; possible D gene TRBD1, 5 bases. The CDR3 is 12 residues long. The germline CDR1 and CDR2 sequences are SNHLY and FYNNEI. V dropped 8 bases and J dropped 7 bases, with 9 bases sitting between them.

Points on this clone: Other DNA sequences within the sample encode an identical CDR3. The chain carries TRBV18 and TRBJ2-5; no reliable D call. Trimming removed 3 bases from V and 4 bases from J, with 3 bases in between. Germline CDR1 KGHSH, CDR2 LQKENI. This CDR3 has 11 residues. The CDR3 sequence is CASSPLETQYF. The CDR3 nucleotides read TGTGCCAGCTCACCCTTAGAGACCCAGTACTTC.

The chain joins TRBV27 to TRBJ1-5, with 8 nucleotides matching TRBD1. Germline assignment: CDR1 MNHEY and CDR2 SMNVEV (reference sequence). There are 15 residues in the CDR3. The junction had 10 bases not matched to a gene; V was cut back by 4 bases and J by 8 bases. The CDR3, as DNA: TGTGCCAGCAGTTCAGGACAGGGTGGGATGAAGCCCCAGCATTTT. Translated, it gives CASSSGQGGMKPQHF.

The chain employs TRBV7-2 and TRBJ1-2; no clear D gene. Germline assignment: CDR1 SGHTA and CDR2 FQGNSA. The CDR3 spans 16 residues. The V and J ends lost 1 base and 3 bases respectively, with 15 bases between them. CDR3 coding DNA: TGTGCCAGCAGCTTAGTTCCCTCCTTCGTGGACTATGGCTACACCTTC. Translating gives CASSLVPSFVDYGYTF.

The chain uses TRBV19 and TRBJ2-1; 10 bases align to TRBD2. The V gene's germline CDR1 is LNHDA and CDR2 SQIVND (reference sequence). The V gene end was trimmed by 2 bases and the J gene end by 5 bases; junction bases not matched to a gene: 6. The CDR3 covers 16 residues. The CDR3 is CASSIRAGGPNNEQFF. The CDR3 DNA follows: TGTGCCAGTAGTATAAGAGCGGGAGGGCCGAACAATGAGCAGTTCTTC.

This rearrangement joins TRBV2 to TRBJ2-1, with a weak D call TRBD1 (6 bases). Germline lookup yields CDR1 SNHLY and CDR2 FYNNEI. CDR3 length equals 14 residues. Trimming took 2 bases from V and 8 from J, leaving 13 bases between them. CDR3 in amino acids: CASSELGGLDEQFF. CDR3 nucleotides: TGTGCCAGCAGTGAACTAGGGGGTTTGGATGAGCAGTTCTTC.

This clone was seen only a few times. CDR3: CASSKTYEQYF. The CDR3 nucleotides read TGTGCCAGCAGTAAGACCTACGAGCAGTACTTC. The rearrangement links TRBV6-2 or TRBV6-3 to TRBJ2-7, with D unresolved. Germline V gene sequence: CDR1 MNHEY, CDR2 SVGEGT. V was cut by 5 bases and J by 2 bases, with 4 bases left in between. The CDR3 runs to 11 residues.

The rearrangement links TRBV5-6 to TRBJ1-1; 10 bases agree with TRBD1. Germline V CDR1 and CDR2: SGHDT, YYEEEE. The CDR3 has 15 amino acids. With V trimmed by 0 bases and J by 4 bases, 3 bases remained unmatched. CDR3 sequence (DNA): TGTGCCAGCAGCTTGGTAGGGACAGGGGCCACTGAAGCTTTCTTT. Protein sequence: CASSLVGTGATEAFF.

CDR3 residues: CASSQTSGGAQDTQYF. The CDR3 DNA sequence: TGCGCCAGCAGCCAAACTAGCGGGGGGGCCCAAGATACGCAGTATTTT. The chain couples TRBV4-3 to TRBJ2-3, with 13 bases identical to TRBD2. There are 16 residues in the CDR3. J lost 5 bases, V lost 2 bases, and 4 bases had no gene match. Germline CDR1 is LGHNA and CDR2 is YSLEER.

V usage is TRBV5-1 and J usage is TRBJ2-3, with D uncertain. Germline values: CDR1 SGHRS, CDR2 YFSETQ. Trimming removed 4 bases from V and 0 bases from J, with 9 bases in between. CDR3 length: 14 amino acids. Written as DNA, the CDR3 is TGCGCCAGCAGCGCCGAAACTAGCACAGATACGCAGTATTTT. Amino acid sequence: CASSAETSTDTQYF.

The chain is built from TRBV9 and TRBJ2-7; 10 nucleotides match TRBD2. Losses at the gene ends were 3 bases for V and 4 bases for J; bases not matched to a gene: 7. The length of the CDR3 is 15 residues. Germline CDR1 SGDLS, CDR2 YYNGEE. CDR3 nucleotides: TGTGCCAGCAGCGCTGGACTAGCGGCTCAATACGAGCAGTACTTC. Translating gives CASSAGLAAQYEQYF.

The rearrangement links TRBV11-2 to TRBJ2-7; D is undetermined. Germline V CDR1 and CDR2: SGHAT, FQNNGV. Trimming pared 5 bases from V and 1 base from J, leaving 3 bases between. This CDR3 is 11 amino acids long. Here the CDR3 reads CASSKSYEQYF. CDR3 coding DNA: TGTGCCAGCAGCAAATCCTACGAGCAGTACTTC.

The chain links TRBV2 to TRBJ1-1; possible D gene TRBD1, 6 bases. Trimming stripped 6 bases from V and 4 bases from J, with 12 bases between. The CDR3 has 13 residues. Germline lookup yields CDR1 SNHLY and CDR2 FYNNEI. CDR3 DNA: TGTGCCAGCAGCGGGTCCAGGGGCACTGAAGCTTTCTTT. It codes for CASSGSRGTEAFF.

The rearrangement joins TRBV7-9 to TRBJ1-6; D perhaps matches TRBD1 (6 bases). V shed 5 bases and J shed 10 bases, with 21 bases lying between them. The CDR3 spans 16 residues. In germline, CDR1 is SEHNR, CDR2 FQNEAQ (reference sequence). The CDR3 DNA follows: TGTGCCAGCAGCCCCTTAGAGGGCAGGGACAACTCACCCCTCCACTTT. It codes for CASSPLEGRDNSPLHF.

As to this clone: This sample also contains other DNA sequences that code for the same CDR3. The chain has TRBV5-1 and TRBJ2-7, with TRBD2 matching 7 bases. CDR3 length: 14 amino acids. The germline gives CDR1 SGHRS, CDR2 YFSETQ. Trimming took 0 bases from V and 5 from J; bases not matched to a gene: 5. This CDR3 is CASSLGSGNNEQYF. DNA of the CDR3: TGCGCCAGCAGCTTGGGGAGCGGGAACAACGAGCAGTACTTC.

The chain couples TRBV5-5 to TRBJ2-4, with 10 bases identical to TRBD1. There are 13 residues in the CDR3. J was trimmed by 7 bases and V by 4 bases; bases with no gene match: 2. Germline assignment: CDR1 SGHKS and CDR2 YYEKEE (reference sequence). The CDR3 DNA is TGTGCCAGCAGCGGGACAGGGGACAACATTCAGTACTTC. Translated: CASSGTGDNIQYF.

The chain joins TRBV6-5 to TRBJ2-7; 8 nucleotides agree with TRBD2. This CDR3 is built from 15 residues. Germline V gene data show CDR1 as MNHEY and CDR2 as SVGAGI. The ends lost 3 bases at V and 0 bases at J; junction bases unmatched: 4. In DNA, the CDR3 is TGTGCCAGCAGTTATCCGAGCGGGAGCTCCTACGAGCAGTACTTC. Residues: CASSYPSGSSYEQYF.

The chain couples TRBV4-2 to TRBJ2-2; D perhaps matches TRBD1 (6 bases). This CDR3 spans 17 amino acids. Germline V gene sequence: CDR1 LGHNA, CDR2 YNFKEQ. V was pared by 2 bases and J by 0 bases, with 13 bases between. In nucleotides, the CDR3 is TGTGCCAGCAGCCAACCCAGGGGCAACCCGAACACCGGGGAGCTGTTTTTT. The encoded protein is CASSQPRGNPNTGELFF.